A single sample is the source of the 17 T cell receptor beta chains below, sequenced in a study of T cells after yellow fever vaccination. TCRdb re-called the 5' RACE reads with MiXCR, one entry per CDR3 protein. This sample has roughly 30,000 distinct CDR3 sequences, with roughly 5.9% found just once. The sample here was PBMCs, either bulk or a sorted T-cell subset (CD4+, CD8+, memory, or dextramer-sorted; not recorded which), taken on the day of the yellow fever booster vaccination. The receptors shown here come from a man in his thirties or forties who received the YFV17D yellow fever vaccine.

At least ten counts were recorded for this clonotype. The J gene is TRBJ2-3, the V gene TRBV15; perhaps TRBD1 as D (5 bases). Germline CDR1 reads LNHNV; CDR2 reads YYDKDF (reference sequence). There are 17 residues in the CDR3. Trimming shortened V by 0 bases and J by 3 bases, and 16 bases separated the two germline ends. CDR3 amino acids: CATSREKGSLGTDTQYF. The DNA of the CDR3 is TGTGCCACCAGCAGAGAAAAGGGGTCCCTCGGGACAGATACGCAGTATTTT.

By share, this clonotype counts as medium-sized. The genes are TRBV7-9 and TRBJ1-1; D remains unclear. CDR1 is SEHNR, CDR2 FQNEAQ, per germline (reference sequence). There are 15 residues in the CDR3. V was clipped by 5 bases and J by 0 bases, with 13 bases between them. CDR3 loop: CASSPPAQMNTEAFF. For the CDR3, the DNA is TGTGCCAGCAGCCCCCCGGCACAGATGAACACTGAAGCTTTCTTT.

This clonotype was detected many times. The chain is built from TRBV2 and TRBJ2-1; tentatively, D is TRBD2 (6 bases). The CDR3 consists of 14 residues. Looked up from germline, CDR1 is SNHLY and CDR2 is FYNNEI. V shed 3 bases and J shed 2 bases, with 8 bases lying between them. For the CDR3, the DNA is TGTGCCAGCAGTGACAGCGGGCCCTACAATGAGCAGTTCTTC. Amino acids: CASSDSGPYNEQFF.

This clonotype occurred a few times. The chain links TRBV7-9 to TRBJ1-1; D is possibly TRBD1 (5 bases). V shed 5 bases and J shed 1 base, with 17 bases lying between them. CDR1 and CDR2 from the germline V gene are SEHNR and FQNEAQ (reference sequence). CDR3 length: 16 residues. The CDR3 DNA reads as TGTGCCAGCAGCGCCGGGACGCCCGGCAGGAACACTGAAGCTTTCTTT. It encodes CASSAGTPGRNTEAFF.

Comment on this clonotype: This may come from a read error, since a much larger clone is one base off. The chain links TRBV6-5 to TRBJ2-7, with unresolved D. Germline V gene sequence: CDR1 MNHEY, CDR2 SVGAGI. CDR3 length equals 14 residues. Trimming left V 2 bases short and J 2 bases short, with 10 bases between. The CDR3 protein is CASSYVQGPYEQYF. The CDR3 region has the DNA TGTGCCAGCAGTTACGTCCAAGGCCCCTACGAGCAGTACTTC.

This clonotype was recorded a few times. The CDR3 is CASSLGGGYNEQFF. The CDR3 DNA reads as TGCGCCAGCAGCTTGGGGGGCGGGTACAATGAGCAGTTCTTC. This sequence joins TRBV5-1 and TRBJ2-1, with D perhaps given as TRBD1 or TRBD2 (5 bases each). V dropped 0 bases and J dropped 4 bases, with 8 bases sitting between them. CDR1 is SGHRS and CDR2 is YFSETQ in the germline V gene. This CDR3 contains 14 residues. Variable domain in full (rest from reference TRBV5-1 and TRBJ2-1): KAGVTQTPRYLIKTRGQQVTLSCSPISGHRSVSWYQQTPGQGLQFLFEYFSETQRNKGNFPGRFSGRQFSNSRSEMNVSTLELGDSALYLCASSLGGGYNEQFFGPGTRLTVL.

This clonotype was counted only a few times. The chain employs TRBV5-1 and TRBJ2-2; 7 nucleotides agree with TRBD2. The CDR3 loop spans 16 amino acids. With 0 bases clipped from V and 1 base from J, the junction kept 3 bases outside the gene matches. Germline V gives CDR1 SGHRS, CDR2 YFSETQ. The DNA of the CDR3 is TGCGCCAGCAGCTTGGGAACGGGAGGGAACACCGGGGAGCTGTTTTTT. It codes for CASSLGTGGNTGELFF.

This clonotype was seen ten or more times. The rearrangement uses TRBV30 and TRBJ1-2; the D is unclear. The CDR3 length is 13 residues. Trimming shortened V by 2 bases and J by 2 bases, and 9 bases separated the two germline ends. Per germline, CDR1 GTSNPN and CDR2 SVGIG (reference sequence). CDR3 coding DNA: TGTGCCTGGAGTTTGACGGTGAACTATGGCTACACCTTC. This encodes CAWSLTVNYGYTF.

This clonotype was seen at least ten times. Germline and junction disagree at one end, which may indicate a read error. V usage is TRBV15 and J usage is TRBJ2-5; D possibly matches TRBD1 or TRBD2 (5 bases each). There are 16 residues in the CDR3. Germline loops: CDR1 LNHNV, CDR2 YYDKDF (reference sequence). The DNA of the CDR3 is TGTGCCACCAGCAGAAATAGTCTAGGGACCTCAGGGCATTTGTGCTTC. Protein product: CATSRNSLGTSGHLCF.

This clonotype was counted many times. The chain carries TRBV6-5 and TRBJ1-1; D is ambiguous. Trimming took 7 bases from V and 5 from J, leaving 11 bases between them. Germline CDR1 MNHEY, CDR2 SVGAGI. The CDR3 runs to 12 residues. The CDR3 region is CASTKEGTEAFF. CDR3 sequence (DNA): TGTGCCAGCACCAAGGAAGGTACTGAAGCTTTCTTT.

This clonotype was seen a few times. The chain recombines TRBV7-3 with TRBJ2-1; D is uncertain. This CDR3 contains 14 residues. Germline assignment: CDR1 SGHTA and CDR2 FQGTGA. V was cut by 3 bases and J by 8 bases, with 14 bases left in between. CDR3 region: CASSLVSSWDEQFF. The CDR3 coding sequence is TGTGCCAGCAGCTTGGTTAGCTCTTGGGATGAGCAGTTCTTC.

The chain carries TRBV4-3 and TRBJ2-3; D not resolved. Trimming pared 4 bases from V and 4 bases from J, leaving 15 bases between. The CDR3 contains 15 residues. CDR1 and CDR2 (germline): LGHNA, YSLEER. CDR3 bases: TGCGCCAGCAGCCGAAGGACCGATAACTCAGATACGCAGTATTTT. Translating gives CASSRRTDNSDTQYF.

V and J are TRBV27 and TRBJ2-3; D unclear. Germline loops: CDR1 MNHEY, CDR2 SMNVEV (reference sequence). Trimming removed 2 bases from V and 4 bases from J, with 10 bases in between. This CDR3 contains 14 residues. The CDR3 here is CASSLGPGADTQYF. The DNA for the CDR3 is TGTGCCAGCAGTTTAGGCCCAGGCGCAGATACGCAGTATTTT.

This clonotype has a count of ten or more. The genes are TRBV27 and TRBJ2-1; no definite D call. V was pared by 6 bases and J by 0 bases, with 6 bases between. The CDR3 has 13 amino acids. CDR1 is MNHEY, CDR2 SMNVEV, per germline (reference sequence). CDR3 protein: CASRPYSYNEQFF. CDR3 DNA sequence: TGTGCCAGCAGACCCTACTCCTACAATGAGCAGTTCTTC.

This clonotype was seen ten or more times. This sequence joins TRBV7-6 and TRBJ2-2, with D possibly being TRBD2 (6 bases). Germline CDR1 SGHVS, CDR2 FNYEAQ. The V gene lost 5 bases and the J gene lost 8 bases, with 15 bases spanning the gap. The CDR3 is 14 amino acids. CDR3 amino acids: CASSRFSGLGELFF. The CDR3 DNA reads as TGTGCCAGCAGCCGTTTTAGCGGTTTGGGGGAGCTGTTTTTT.

The V and J genes are TRBV25-1 and TRBJ2-3, with TRBD2 as a possible D gene (6 bases). The germline V gene encodes CDR1 MGHDK and CDR2 SYGVNS. The ends were cut back, 1 base at V and 0 bases at J, with 14 bases in the middle. The length of the CDR3 is 17 residues. CDR3 in DNA: TGTGCCAGCAGTGAATTGGGTAGCGGTGCTAGCACAGATACGCAGTATTTT. Translation gives CASSELGSGASTDTQYF.

This clonotype was seen at least ten times. The chain recombines TRBV12-3 or TRBV12-4 with TRBJ2-7; D not resolved. V gave up 7 bases and J gave up 0 bases, with 10 bases separating them. This CDR3 has 13 residues. CDR3 coding DNA: TGTGCCAGCAATGGGCCGATCTCCTACGAGCAGTACTTC. Translation: CASNGPISYEQYF.